The 21 T cell receptor beta chains reported below all come from one sample, sequenced in a study of T cell changes during pregnancy in multiple sclerosis. Sequencing was performed with immunoSEQ multiplex PCR; in TCRdb, only in-frame clones are kept and a portion is missing. The repertoire consists of about 30,000 clones, with about nine tenths occurring once and the leading ten covering 4% to 5%. The material sequenced was peripheral blood, taken in the second trimester of pregnancy. These receptors were collected from a female donor in good health, enrolled as a control in a pregnancy study.

This clone has just one count. The CDR3 region has the DNA TGTGCCAGCAGCTCTTTCTCTATTTACGGGGGGGCAAGAGATACGCAGTATTTT. This codes for CASSSFSIYGGARDTQYF. The chain has TRBV5-4 and TRBJ2-3; 8 bases agree with TRBD2. Trimming cost V 3 bases and J 5 bases; bases outside gene matches: 17. Germline CDR1 reads SGHNT; CDR2 reads YYREEE (reference sequence). CDR3 length equals 18 residues.

The gene calls are TRBV2 and TRBJ2-7; perhaps TRBD1 as D (6 bases). Per germline, CDR1 SNHLY and CDR2 FYNNEI. CDR3 length equals 13 residues. The germline V and J ends were trimmed by 6 bases and 2 bases, with 11 bases remaining between them. DNA of the CDR3: TGTGCCAGCAGATGGACAGAGACCTACGAGCAGTACTTC. Its protein is CASRWTETYEQYF.

The V gene is TRBV9, the J gene TRBJ1-2; D uncertain. This CDR3 has 14 residues. Germline V gene data show CDR1 as SGDLS and CDR2 as YYNGEE. Trimming removed 1 base at V and 7 bases at J, with 14 bases between. CDR3 DNA: TGTGCCAGCAGCGTACAAGCGGACCCCGGTGGCTACACCTTC. Translating gives CASSVQADPGGYTF. The full variable domain, its missing parts supplied by reference TRBV9 and TRBJ1-2, is DSGVTQTPKHLITATGQRVTLRCSPRSGDLSVYWYQQSLDQGLQFLIQYYNGEERAKGNILERFSAQQFPDLHSELNLSSLELGDSALYFCASSVQADPGGYTFGSGTRLTVV.

The chain carries TRBV19 and TRBJ1-1; 11 bases map to TRBD1. The CDR3 runs 15 residues. V trimming: 3 bases; J trimming: 6 bases; junction bases outside the gene matches: 6. CDR1 is LNHDA and CDR2 is SQIVND in the germline V gene (reference sequence). For the CDR3, the DNA is TGTGCCAGTAGTATGTCGGGACAGGGGGTACCTGAAGCTTTCTTT. Protein: CASSMSGQGVPEAFF.

V and J are TRBV4-2 and TRBJ2-7; 11 nucleotides align to TRBD1. V gave up 4 bases and J gave up 0 bases; unmatched junction bases: 8. Germline V CDR1 and CDR2: LGHNA, YNFKEQ. This CDR3 contains 17 residues. CDR3 in DNA: TGTGCCAGCAGCCTACCCGGGACAGGGGGTAACTCCTACGAGCAGTACTTC. Its translation is CASSLPGTGGNSYEQYF.

V and J are TRBV6-1 and TRBJ2-7, with 9 positions matching TRBD2. This CDR3 has 15 amino acids. J gave up 4 bases and V 6 bases, and 10 bases lay outside the gene matches. From germline, CDR1 is MNHNS and CDR2 SASEGT. The CDR3 is CASRGRLAVDYEQYF. For the CDR3, the DNA is TGTGCCAGCAGAGGAAGACTAGCGGTGGATTACGAGCAGTACTTC.

The CDR3 nucleotides read TGTGCCAGCGCGCTCCCGCTCGACAGGGGGCAGTGGGGAAACACCATATATTTT. Translation gives CASALPLDRGQWGNTIYF. The chain links TRBV13 to TRBJ1-3; TRBD1 matches 10 bases. V lost 8 bases and J lost 4; bases outside the gene matches: 17. The CDR3 runs 18 residues. The germline V gene encodes CDR1 PRHDT and CDR2 FYEKMQ (reference sequence).

V is TRBV5-1 and J is TRBJ1-6; D is unclear. This CDR3 is 16 amino acids long. V was cut by 0 bases and J by 6 bases, with 13 bases left in between. CDR1 is SGHRS, CDR2 YFSETQ, per germline. CDR3 residues: CASSLVARRSNSPLHF. DNA of the CDR3: TGCGCCAGCAGCTTGGTTGCCCGGCGGTCTAATTCACCCCTCCACTTT.

This chain links TRBV7-8 with TRBJ2-2; TRBD1 agrees at 7 bases. The germline CDR1 and CDR2 sequences are SGHVS and FQNEAQ. The CDR3 is 16 amino acids. V shed 5 bases and J 4 bases; nucleotides not matched to a gene: 10. This chain's CDR3 is CASSPYDRAGTGELFF. The CDR3 bases are TGTGCCAGCAGCCCCTACGACAGGGCAGGCACCGGGGAGCTGTTTTTT.

This chain uses TRBV7-3 with TRBJ2-1; weak D call: TRBD2 (6 bases). CDR3 size: 16 residues. Looked up from germline, CDR1 is SGHTA and CDR2 is FQGTGA. The V end lost 5 bases, the J end lost 2 bases, and 16 bases lay between the germline ends. Written as DNA, the CDR3 is TGTGCCAGCAGCCCCCTCGGGCGGGGCCCCTACAATGAGCAGTTCTTC. Its protein is CASSPLGRGPYNEQFF.

This rearrangement joins TRBV4-3 to TRBJ2-7; 7 positions agree with TRBD1. V shed 4 bases, J shed 4 bases, and the junction held 4 bases outside the gene matches. The CDR3 is 13 amino acids. CDR1 is LGHNA, CDR2 YSLEER, per germline. The CDR3 is CASSPGGGYEQYF. Written as DNA, the CDR3 is TGCGCCAGCAGCCCAGGGGGTGGGTACGAGCAGTACTTC.

This rearrangement joins TRBV29-1 to TRBJ2-7; 11 bases are shared with TRBD1. The CDR3 covers 14 residues. The germline V gene encodes CDR1 SQVTM and CDR2 ANQGSEA. V gave up 4 bases and J gave up 5 bases; unmatched junction bases: 7. CDR3 bases: TGCAGCGTTGCCAGGGGACAGGGGGACCACGAGCAGTACTTC. Its protein product is CSVARGQGDHEQYF.

The chain employs TRBV5-4 and TRBJ2-5, with 8 bases identical to TRBD2. The CDR3 has 14 amino acids. Germline assignment: CDR1 SGHNT and CDR2 YYREEE (reference sequence). The V gene end was trimmed by 5 bases and the J gene end by 3 bases; junction bases not matched to a gene: 6. The CDR3, as DNA: TGTGCCAGCAGGTTCCGGGGGGGAGAAGAGACCCAGTACTTC. Translated, it gives CASRFRGGEETQYF.

This chain uses TRBV28 with TRBJ2-7; maybe TRBD1 (6 bases). The germline V gene encodes CDR1 MDHEN and CDR2 SYDVKM. The CDR3 is 12 amino acids. Trimming took off 6 bases at V and 6 bases at J, with 12 bases between the two ends. Here the CDR3 DNA reads TGTGCCAGCAGCAGGGGTCAGGTCGAGCAGTACTTC. It is translated as CASSRGQVEQYF.

The chain is built from TRBV7-9 and TRBJ2-7; D unclear. This CDR3 is 15 amino acids long. Germline V gene lookup returns CDR1 SEHNR and CDR2 FQNEAQ (reference sequence). V was shortened by 5 bases and J by 0 bases, with 14 bases between the two germline ends. This CDR3 is CASSPERLSSYEQYF. The CDR3, as DNA: TGTGCCAGCAGCCCCGAGCGTCTCAGCTCCTACGAGCAGTACTTC.

CDR3 protein: CASSPRAPDHSGNTIYF. The CDR3, as DNA: TGTGCCAGCTCACCTCGCGCGCCCGATCACTCTGGAAACACCATATATTTT. The J gene is TRBJ1-3, the V gene TRBV18; no firm D call. V gave up 3 bases and J gave up 0 bases, with 15 bases separating them. The CDR3 consists of 17 residues. In germline, CDR1 is KGHSH, CDR2 LQKENI.

The chain joins TRBV5-1 to TRBJ1-1, with a tentative D call TRBD1 (5 bases). The CDR3 consists of 14 residues. From germline, CDR1 is SGHRS and CDR2 YFSETQ. Trimming took 3 bases from V and 1 from J, leaving 10 bases between them. The CDR3 coding sequence is TGCGCCAGCAGCTCCTCGGGGGGGAACACTGAAGCTTTCTTT. Amino acid sequence: CASSSSGGNTEAFF. Using reference TRBV5-1 and TRBJ1-1 for the parts outside the CDR3, the full variable domain is KAGVTQTPRYLIKTRGQQVTLSCSPISGHRSVSWYQQTPGQGLQFLFEYFSETQRNKGNFPGRFSGRQFSNSRSEMNVSTLELGDSALYLCASSSSGGNTEAFFGQGTRLTVV.

This clone has just one count. The rearrangement joins TRBV4-1 to TRBJ2-5; 7 nucleotides line up with TRBD1. After removal of 3 bases from V and 4 bases from J, the junction contained 8 bases not matched to a gene. The CDR3 is made up of 15 amino acids. CDR1 is MGHRA, CDR2 YSYEKL, per germline. The DNA for the CDR3 is TGCGCCAGCAGCCAGGGTTGGGCAGGGGGAGAGACCCAGTACTTC. Protein product: CASSQGWAGGETQYF.

The chain has TRBV29-1 and TRBJ2-4, with 9 positions matching TRBD1. CDR3 length equals 12 residues. CDR1 and CDR2 (germline): SQVTM, ANQGSEA. Trimming took 7 bases from V and 12 from J; bases not matched to a gene: 10. The DNA for the CDR3 is TGCAGCGGGGGACAGGGTACCGTGGGTCAGTACTTC. Translating it yields CSGGQGTVGQYF.

J is TRBJ2-7 and V is TRBV27, with TRBD1 identical over 7 bases. Germline loops: CDR1 MNHEY, CDR2 SMNVEV (reference sequence). V shed 6 bases, J shed 2 bases, and the junction held 10 bases outside the gene matches. The CDR3 totals 15 residues. Here the CDR3 DNA reads TGTGCCAGCAGCCTCAGCGCCGGGACAGCCTACGAGCAGTACTTC. Protein product: CASSLSAGTAYEQYF.

The rearrangement uses TRBV7-8 and TRBJ2-5; TRBD1 aligns across 11 bases. Trimming took 5 bases from V and 5 from J; bases not matched to a gene: 10. Per germline, CDR1 SGHVS and CDR2 FQNEAQ. This CDR3 has 16 residues. Here the CDR3 reads CASSTGGQGDSETQYF. The DNA for the CDR3 is TGTGCCAGCAGCACCGGGGGACAGGGGGATTCGGAGACCCAGTACTTC.